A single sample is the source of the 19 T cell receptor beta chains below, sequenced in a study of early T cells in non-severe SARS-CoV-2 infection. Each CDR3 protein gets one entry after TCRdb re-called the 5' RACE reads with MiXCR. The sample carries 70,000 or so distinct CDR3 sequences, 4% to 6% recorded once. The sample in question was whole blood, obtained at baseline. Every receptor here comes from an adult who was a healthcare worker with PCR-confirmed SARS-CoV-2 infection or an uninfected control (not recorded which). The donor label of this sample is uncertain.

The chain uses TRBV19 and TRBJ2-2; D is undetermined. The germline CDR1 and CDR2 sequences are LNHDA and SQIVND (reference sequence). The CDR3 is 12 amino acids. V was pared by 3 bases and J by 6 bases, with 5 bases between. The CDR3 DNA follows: TGTGCCAGTAGTATCCCCCCCGGGGAGCTGTTTTTT. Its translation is CASSIPPGELFF.

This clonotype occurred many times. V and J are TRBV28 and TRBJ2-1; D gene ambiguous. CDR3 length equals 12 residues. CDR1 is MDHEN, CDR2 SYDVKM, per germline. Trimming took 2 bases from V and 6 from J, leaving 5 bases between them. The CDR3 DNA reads TGTGCCAGCAGTTTACCGAGCAATGAGCAGTTCTTC. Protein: CASSLPSNEQFF.

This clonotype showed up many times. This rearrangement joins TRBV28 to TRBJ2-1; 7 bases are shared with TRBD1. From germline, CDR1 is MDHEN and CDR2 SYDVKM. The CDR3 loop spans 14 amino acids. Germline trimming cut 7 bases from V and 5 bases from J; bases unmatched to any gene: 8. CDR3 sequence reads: CASIDRVKDNEQFF. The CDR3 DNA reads TGTGCCAGCATTGACAGGGTGAAGGACAATGAGCAGTTCTTC.

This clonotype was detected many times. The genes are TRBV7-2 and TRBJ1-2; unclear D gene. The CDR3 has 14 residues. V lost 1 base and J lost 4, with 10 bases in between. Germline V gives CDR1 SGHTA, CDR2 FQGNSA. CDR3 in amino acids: CASSLVPESYGYTF. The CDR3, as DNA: TGTGCCAGCAGCTTAGTCCCGGAGAGCTATGGCTACACCTTC.

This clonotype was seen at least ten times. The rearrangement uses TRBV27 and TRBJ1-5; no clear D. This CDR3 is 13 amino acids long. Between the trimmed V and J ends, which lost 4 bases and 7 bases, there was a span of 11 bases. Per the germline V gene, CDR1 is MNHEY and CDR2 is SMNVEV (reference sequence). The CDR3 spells CASSSLSEQPQHF. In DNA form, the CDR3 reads TGTGCCAGCAGTTCTTTATCTGAACAGCCCCAGCATTTT.

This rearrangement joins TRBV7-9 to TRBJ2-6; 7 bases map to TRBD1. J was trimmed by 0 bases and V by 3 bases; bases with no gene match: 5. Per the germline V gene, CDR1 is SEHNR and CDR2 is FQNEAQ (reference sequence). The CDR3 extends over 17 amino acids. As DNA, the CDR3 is TGTGCCAGCAGCTTCACAGGGGTTAGCTCTGGGGCCAACGTCCTGACTTTC. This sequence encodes CASSFTGVSSGANVLTF.

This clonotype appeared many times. The CDR3 loop is CSAQGGNIQYF. CDR3 coding DNA: TGCAGCGCCCAAGGGGGGAACATTCAGTACTTC. The rearrangement joins TRBV29-1 to TRBJ2-4; either TRBD1 or TRBD2 may fit D (6 bases each). This CDR3 has 11 residues. Germline-derived CDR1 and CDR2 are SQVTM and ANQGSEA. Deletions cut 7 bases from V and 7 bases from J, with 11 bases between. Using reference TRBV29-1 and TRBJ2-4 for the parts outside the CDR3, the full variable domain is SAVISQKPSRDICQRGTSLTIQCQVDSQVTMMFWYRQQPGQSLTLIATANQGSEATYESGFVIDKFPISRPNLTFSTLTVSNMSPEDSSIYLCSAQGGNIQYFGAGTRLSVL.

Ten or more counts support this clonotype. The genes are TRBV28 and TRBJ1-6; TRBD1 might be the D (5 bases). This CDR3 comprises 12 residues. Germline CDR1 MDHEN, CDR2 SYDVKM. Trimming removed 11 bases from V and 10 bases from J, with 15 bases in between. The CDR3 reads CASNSGTSPLHF. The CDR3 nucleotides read TGTGCCTCTAATTCCGGGACCTCACCCCTCCACTTT.

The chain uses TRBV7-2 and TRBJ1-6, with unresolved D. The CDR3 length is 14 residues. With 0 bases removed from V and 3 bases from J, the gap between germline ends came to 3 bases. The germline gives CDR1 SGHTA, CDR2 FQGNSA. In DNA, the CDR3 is TGTGCCAGCAGCTTAGCCAGCTATAATTCACCCCTCCACTTT. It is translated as CASSLASYNSPLHF.

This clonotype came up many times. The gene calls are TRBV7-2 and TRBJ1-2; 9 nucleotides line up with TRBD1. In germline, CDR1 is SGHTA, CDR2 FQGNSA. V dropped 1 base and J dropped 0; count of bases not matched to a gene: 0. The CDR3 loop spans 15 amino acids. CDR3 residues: CASSLDRGPNYGYTF. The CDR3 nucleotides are TGTGCCAGCAGCTTAGACAGGGGGCCTAACTATGGCTACACCTTC.

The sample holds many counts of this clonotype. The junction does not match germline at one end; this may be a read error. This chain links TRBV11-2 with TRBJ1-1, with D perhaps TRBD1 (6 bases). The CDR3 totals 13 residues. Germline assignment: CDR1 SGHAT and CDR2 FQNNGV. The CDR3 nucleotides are TGCGCCAGCAGCTTGGAACAGGGTACGGAAGCTTTCTTT. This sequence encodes CASSLEQGTEAFF.

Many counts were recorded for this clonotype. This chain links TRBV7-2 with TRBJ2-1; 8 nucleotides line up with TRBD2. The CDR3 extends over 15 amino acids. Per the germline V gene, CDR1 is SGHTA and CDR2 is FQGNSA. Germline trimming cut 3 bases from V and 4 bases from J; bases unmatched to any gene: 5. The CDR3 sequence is CASSFTSGNYNEQFF. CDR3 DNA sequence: TGTGCCAGCAGCTTCACTAGCGGTAATTACAATGAGCAGTTCTTC.

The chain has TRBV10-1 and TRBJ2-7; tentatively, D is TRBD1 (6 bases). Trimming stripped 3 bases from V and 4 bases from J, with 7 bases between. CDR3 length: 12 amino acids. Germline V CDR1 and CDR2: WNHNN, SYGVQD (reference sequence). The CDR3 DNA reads TGCGCCAGCAGTGACAGGGGTTACGAGCAGTACTTC. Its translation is CASSDRGYEQYF.

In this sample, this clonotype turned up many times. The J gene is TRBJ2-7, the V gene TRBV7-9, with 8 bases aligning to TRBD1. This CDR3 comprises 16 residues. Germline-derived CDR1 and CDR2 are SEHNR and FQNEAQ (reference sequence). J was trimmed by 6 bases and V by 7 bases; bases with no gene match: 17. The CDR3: CASTENPTGVESEQYF. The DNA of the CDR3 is TGTGCCAGCACCGAAAACCCGACAGGGGTTGAGAGCGAGCAGTACTTC.

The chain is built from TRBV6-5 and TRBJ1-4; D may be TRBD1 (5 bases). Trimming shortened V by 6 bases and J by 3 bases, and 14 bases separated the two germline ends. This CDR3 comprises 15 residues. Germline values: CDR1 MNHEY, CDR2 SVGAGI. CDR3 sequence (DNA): TGTGCCAGCAGATTGGGGGGAGGGTCTAATGAAAAACTGTTTTTT. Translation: CASRLGGGSNEKLFF.

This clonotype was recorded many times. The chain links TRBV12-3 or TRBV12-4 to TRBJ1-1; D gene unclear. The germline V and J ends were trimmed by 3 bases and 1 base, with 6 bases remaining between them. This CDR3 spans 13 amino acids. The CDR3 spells CASSLAENTEAFF. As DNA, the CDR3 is TGTGCCAGCAGTTTGGCTGAGAACACTGAAGCTTTCTTT.

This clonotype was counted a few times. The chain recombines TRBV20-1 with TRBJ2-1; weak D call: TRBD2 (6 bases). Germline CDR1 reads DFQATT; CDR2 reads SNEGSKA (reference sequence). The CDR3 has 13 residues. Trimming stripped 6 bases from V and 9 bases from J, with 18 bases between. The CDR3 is CSAGGRDGLEQFF. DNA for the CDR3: TGCAGTGCGGGGGGAAGGGACGGCCTTGAGCAGTTCTTC.

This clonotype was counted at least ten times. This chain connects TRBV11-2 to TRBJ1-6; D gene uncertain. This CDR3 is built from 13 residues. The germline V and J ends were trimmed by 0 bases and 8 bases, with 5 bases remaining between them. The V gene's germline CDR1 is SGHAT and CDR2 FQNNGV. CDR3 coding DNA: TGTGCCAGCAGCTTAGATCACGATTCACCCCTCCACTTT. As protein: CASSLDHDSPLHF.

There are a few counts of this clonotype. The DNA of the CDR3 is TGTGCCAGCCGACGACGGTCGGGGGAGAGCGGTGGAAACACCATATATTTT. Translated, it gives CASRRRSGESGGNTIYF. J is TRBJ1-3 and V is TRBV27, with D possibly being TRBD1 (5 bases). CDR3 length: 17 residues. CDR1 is MNHEY, CDR2 SMNVEV, per germline (reference sequence). V lost 8 bases and J lost 3, with 23 bases in between.